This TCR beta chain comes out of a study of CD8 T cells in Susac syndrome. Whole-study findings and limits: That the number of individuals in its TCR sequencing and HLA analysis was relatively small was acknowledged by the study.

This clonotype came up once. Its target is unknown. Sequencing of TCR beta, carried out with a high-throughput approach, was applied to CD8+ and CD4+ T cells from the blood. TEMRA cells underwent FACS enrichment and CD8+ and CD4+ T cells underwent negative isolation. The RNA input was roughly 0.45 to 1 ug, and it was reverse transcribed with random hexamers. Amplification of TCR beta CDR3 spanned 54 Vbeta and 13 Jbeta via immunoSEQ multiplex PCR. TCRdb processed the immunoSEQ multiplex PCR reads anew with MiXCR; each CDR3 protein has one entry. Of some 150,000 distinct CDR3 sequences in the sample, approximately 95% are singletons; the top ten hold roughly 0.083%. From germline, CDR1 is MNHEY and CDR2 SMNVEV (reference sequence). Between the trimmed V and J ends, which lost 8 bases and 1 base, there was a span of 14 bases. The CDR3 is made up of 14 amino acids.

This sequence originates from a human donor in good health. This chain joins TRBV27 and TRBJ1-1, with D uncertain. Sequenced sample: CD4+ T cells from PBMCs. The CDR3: CASRPVPENTEAFF. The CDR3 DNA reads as TGTGCCAGCCGCCCTGTCCCAGAGAACACTGAAGCTTTCTTT.